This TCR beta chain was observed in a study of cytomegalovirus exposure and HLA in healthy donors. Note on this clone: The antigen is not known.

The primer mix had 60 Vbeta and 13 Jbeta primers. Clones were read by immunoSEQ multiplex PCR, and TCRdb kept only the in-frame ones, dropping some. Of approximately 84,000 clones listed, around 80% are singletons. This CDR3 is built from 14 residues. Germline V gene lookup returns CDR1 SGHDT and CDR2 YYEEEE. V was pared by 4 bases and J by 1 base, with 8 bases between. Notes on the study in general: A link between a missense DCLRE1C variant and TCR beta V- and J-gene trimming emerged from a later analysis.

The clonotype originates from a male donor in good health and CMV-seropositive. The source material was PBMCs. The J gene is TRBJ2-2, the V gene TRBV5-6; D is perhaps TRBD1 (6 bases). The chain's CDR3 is CASSTRGNTGELFF. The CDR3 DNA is TGTGCCAGCAGCACCAGGGGGAACACCGGGGAGCTGTTTTTT.